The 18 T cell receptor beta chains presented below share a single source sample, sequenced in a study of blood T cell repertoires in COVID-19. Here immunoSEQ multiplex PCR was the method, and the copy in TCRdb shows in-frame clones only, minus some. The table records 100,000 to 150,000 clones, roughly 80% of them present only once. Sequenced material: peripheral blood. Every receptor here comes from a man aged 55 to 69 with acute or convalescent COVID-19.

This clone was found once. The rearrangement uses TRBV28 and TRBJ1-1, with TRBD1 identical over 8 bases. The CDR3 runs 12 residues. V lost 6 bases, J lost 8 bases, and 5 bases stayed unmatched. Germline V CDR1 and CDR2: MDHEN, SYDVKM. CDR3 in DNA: TGTGCCAGCAGGGTCCGGGACAGGGAAGCTTTCTTT. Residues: CASRVRDREAFF.

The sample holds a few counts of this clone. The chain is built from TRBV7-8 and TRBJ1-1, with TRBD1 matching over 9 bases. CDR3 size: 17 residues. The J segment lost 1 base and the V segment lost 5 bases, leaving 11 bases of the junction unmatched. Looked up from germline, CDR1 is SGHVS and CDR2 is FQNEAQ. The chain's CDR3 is CASSPGWTGAKNTEAFF. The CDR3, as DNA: TGTGCCAGCAGCCCTGGGTGGACAGGGGCCAAGAACACTGAAGCTTTCTTT.

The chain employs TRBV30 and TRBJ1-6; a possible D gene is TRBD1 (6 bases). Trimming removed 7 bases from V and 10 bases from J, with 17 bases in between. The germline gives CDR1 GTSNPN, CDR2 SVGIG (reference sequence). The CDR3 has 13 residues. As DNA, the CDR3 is TGTGCCTCCCAAACAGGGTTAGGGTCACCCCTCCACTTT. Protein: CASQTGLGSPLHF. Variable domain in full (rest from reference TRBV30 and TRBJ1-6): SQTIHQWPATLVQPVGSPLSLECTVEGTSNPNLYWYRQAAGRGLQLLFYSVGIGQISSEVPQNLSASRPQDRQFILSSKKLLLSDSGFYLCASQTGLGSPLHFGNGTRLTVT.

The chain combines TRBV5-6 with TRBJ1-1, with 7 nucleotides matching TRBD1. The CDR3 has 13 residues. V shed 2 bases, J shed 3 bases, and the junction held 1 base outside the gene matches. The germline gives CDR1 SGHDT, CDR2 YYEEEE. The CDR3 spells CASSLTGDTEAFF. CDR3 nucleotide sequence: TGTGCCAGCAGCTTAACAGGGGACACTGAAGCTTTCTTT.

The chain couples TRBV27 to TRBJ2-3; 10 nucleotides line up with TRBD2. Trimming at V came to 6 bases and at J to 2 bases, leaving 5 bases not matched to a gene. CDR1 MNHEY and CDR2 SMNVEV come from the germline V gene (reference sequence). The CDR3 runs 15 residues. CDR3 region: CASSPLAGNTDTQYF. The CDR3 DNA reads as TGTGCCAGCAGCCCACTAGCGGGAAACACAGATACGCAGTATTTT.

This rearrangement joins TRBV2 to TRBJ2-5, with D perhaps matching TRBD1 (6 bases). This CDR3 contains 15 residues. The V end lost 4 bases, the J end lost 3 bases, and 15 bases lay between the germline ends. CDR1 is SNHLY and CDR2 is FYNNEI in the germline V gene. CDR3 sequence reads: CASSGQMGAEETQYF. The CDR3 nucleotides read TGTGCCAGCAGTGGACAAATGGGGGCTGAAGAGACCCAGTACTTC.

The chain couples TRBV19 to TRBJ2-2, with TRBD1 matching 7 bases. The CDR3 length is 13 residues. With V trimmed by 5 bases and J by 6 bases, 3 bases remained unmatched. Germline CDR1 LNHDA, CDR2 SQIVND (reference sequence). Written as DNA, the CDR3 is TGTGCCAGTAGTCCTACAGGGGCCGGGGAGCTGTTTTTT. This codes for CASSPTGAGELFF.

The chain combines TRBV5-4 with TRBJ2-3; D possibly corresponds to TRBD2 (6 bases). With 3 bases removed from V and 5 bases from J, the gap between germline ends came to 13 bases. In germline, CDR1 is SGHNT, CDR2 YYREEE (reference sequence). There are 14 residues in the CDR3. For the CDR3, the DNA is TGTGCCAGCAGCTCCCTAGCGCAAGAAGATACGCAGTATTTT. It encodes CASSSLAQEDTQYF.

CDR3 region: CATRSSRLEETQYF. The CDR3 DNA follows: TGTGCCACCAGGTCCTCTAGGCTTGAAGAGACCCAGTACTTC. The rearrangement uses TRBV24-1 and TRBJ2-5; D not certain. The CDR3 is 14 amino acids. V gave up 7 bases and J gave up 3 bases, with 14 bases separating them. Germline CDR1 reads KGHDR; CDR2 reads SFDVKD.

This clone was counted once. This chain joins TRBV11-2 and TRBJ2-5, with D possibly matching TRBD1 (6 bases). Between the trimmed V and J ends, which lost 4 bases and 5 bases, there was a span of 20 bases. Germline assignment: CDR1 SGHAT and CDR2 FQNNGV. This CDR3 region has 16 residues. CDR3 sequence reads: CASSYRGAGATETQYF. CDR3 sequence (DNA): TGTGCCAGCAGCTATAGAGGGGCAGGGGCTACGGAGACCCAGTACTTC.

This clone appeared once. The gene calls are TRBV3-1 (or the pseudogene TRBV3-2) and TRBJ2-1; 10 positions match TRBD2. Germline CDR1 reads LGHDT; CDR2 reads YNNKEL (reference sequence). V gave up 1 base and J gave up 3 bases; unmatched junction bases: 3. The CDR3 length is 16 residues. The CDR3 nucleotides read TGTGCCAGCAGCCAAGTACTAGCGGGACTCTACAATGAGCAGTTCTTC. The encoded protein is CASSQVLAGLYNEQFF.

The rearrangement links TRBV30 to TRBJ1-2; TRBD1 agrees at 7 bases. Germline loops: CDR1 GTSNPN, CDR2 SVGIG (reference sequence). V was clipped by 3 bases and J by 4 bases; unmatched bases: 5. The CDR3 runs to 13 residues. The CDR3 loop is CAWRDDRAYGYTF. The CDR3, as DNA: TGTGCCTGGAGGGATGACAGGGCCTATGGCTACACCTTC.

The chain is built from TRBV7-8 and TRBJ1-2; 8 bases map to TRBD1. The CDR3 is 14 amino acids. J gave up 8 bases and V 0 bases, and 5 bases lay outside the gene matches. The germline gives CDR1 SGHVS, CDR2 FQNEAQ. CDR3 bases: TGTGCCAGCAGCTTAGCAGGGACAGGCCGCGGCTACACCTTC. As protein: CASSLAGTGRGYTF. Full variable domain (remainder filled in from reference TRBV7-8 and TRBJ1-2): GAGVSQSPRYKVAKRGQDVALRCDPISGHVSLFWYQQALGQGPEFLTYFQNEAQLDKSGLPSDRFFAERPEGSVSTLKIQRTQQEDSAVYLCASSLAGTGRGYTFGSGTRLTVV.

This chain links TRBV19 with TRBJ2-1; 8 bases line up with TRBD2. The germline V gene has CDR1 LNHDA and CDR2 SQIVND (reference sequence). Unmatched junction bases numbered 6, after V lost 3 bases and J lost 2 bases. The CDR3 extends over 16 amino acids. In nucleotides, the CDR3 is TGTGCCAGTAGTATCCCAGCGGGAGTGCCCTACAATGAGCAGTTCTTC. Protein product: CASSIPAGVPYNEQFF.

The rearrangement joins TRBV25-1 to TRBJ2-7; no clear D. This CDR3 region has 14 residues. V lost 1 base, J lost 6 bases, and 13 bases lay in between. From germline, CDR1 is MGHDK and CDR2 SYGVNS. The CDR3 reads CASSESSAPREQYF. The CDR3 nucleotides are TGTGCCAGCAGTGAATCCAGCGCCCCTCGCGAGCAGTACTTC.

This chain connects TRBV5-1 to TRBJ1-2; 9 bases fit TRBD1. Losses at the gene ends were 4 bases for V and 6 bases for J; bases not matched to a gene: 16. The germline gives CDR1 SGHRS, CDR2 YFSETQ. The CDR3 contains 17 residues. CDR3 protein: CASSVEPGQGSIHGYTF. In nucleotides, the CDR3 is TGCGCCAGCAGCGTAGAACCGGGACAGGGATCGATCCATGGCTACACCTTC.

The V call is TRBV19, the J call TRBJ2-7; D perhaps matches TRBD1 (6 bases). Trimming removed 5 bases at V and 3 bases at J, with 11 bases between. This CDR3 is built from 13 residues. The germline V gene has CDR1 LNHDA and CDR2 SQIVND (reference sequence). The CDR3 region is CASSPNRDYEQYF. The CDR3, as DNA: TGTGCCAGTAGTCCAAACAGGGACTACGAGCAGTACTTC.

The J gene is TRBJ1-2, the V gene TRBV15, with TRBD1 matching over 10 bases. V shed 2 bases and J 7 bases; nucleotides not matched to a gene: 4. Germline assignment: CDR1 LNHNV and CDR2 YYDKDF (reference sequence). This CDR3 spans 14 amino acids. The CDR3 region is CATSRWTGGLGYTF. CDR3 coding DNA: TGTGCCACCAGCAGATGGACAGGGGGTCTTGGCTACACCTTC.